This TCR beta chain was observed in a study of shared clonotypes between healthy human individuals. Some clones are missing from TCRdb's copy, which holds only in-frame ones; the method was immunoSEQ multiplex PCR. The repertoire holds a few hundred thousand clones, around four fifths seen once, with 10% in the top ten. The CDR3 contains 15 residues. V was shortened by 1 base and J by 15 bases, with 19 bases between the two germline ends. The germline V gene has CDR1 MNHNS and CDR2 SASEGT. This clonotype was sampled from a man aged 30 to 39 in good health. Sequenced: memory CD4+ T cells sorted from blood. The subset was: CD45RA-negative fraction. This chain joins TRBV6-1 and TRBJ2-6; no reliable D call. The CDR3 loop is CASSEEASRRRGLTF. The CDR3 DNA follows: TGTGCCAGCAGTGAAGAGGCCAGTCGGCGACGAGGCCTGACTTTC.